This entry is about one T cell receptor (beta chain). No antigen is known for it. The data belong to a study of T cell clonotyping in hematopoietic cell transplantation. Broader study findings: After transplant, recipient diversity fell while pathologically expanded clonotypes grew through day 180. Without cell sorting, CD4 versus CD8 contributions remain unresolved. Broader posttransplant TCR repertoire diversity was predicted by graft donor and pretransplant recipient Inverse Simpson Index values.

TCRdb's copy holds only in-frame clones and misses some; the assay was immunoSEQ multiplex PCR. The table shows about 27,000 clones, with around 95% occurring only once. Germline lookup yields CDR1 MGHDK and CDR2 SYGVNS. The CDR3 consists of 13 residues. Trimming took 6 bases from V and 0 from J, leaving 3 bases between them. The clonotype was recovered from a man aged 45-65 years in good health. Some clones in this sample may be carry-over from other donors' samples. The chain is built from TRBV25-1 and TRBJ2-6; D unresolved. The sequencing sample was made of peripheral blood mononuclear cells. The CDR3 spells CASSDSGANVLTF. CDR3 nucleotides: TGTGCCAGCAGCGACTCTGGGGCCAACGTCCTGACTTTC.